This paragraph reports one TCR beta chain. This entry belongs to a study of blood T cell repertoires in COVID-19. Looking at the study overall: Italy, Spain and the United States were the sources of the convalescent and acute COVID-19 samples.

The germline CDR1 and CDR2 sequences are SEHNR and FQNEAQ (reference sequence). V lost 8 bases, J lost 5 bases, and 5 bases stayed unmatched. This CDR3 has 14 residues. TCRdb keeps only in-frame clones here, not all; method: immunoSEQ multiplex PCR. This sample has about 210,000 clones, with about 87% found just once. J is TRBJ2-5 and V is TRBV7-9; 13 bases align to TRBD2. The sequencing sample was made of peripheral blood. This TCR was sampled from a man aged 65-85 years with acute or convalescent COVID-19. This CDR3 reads CASLLAGGPETQYF. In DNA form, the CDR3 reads TGTGCCAGCTTACTAGCGGGAGGGCCGGAGACCCAGTACTTC.